This TCR beta chain was retrieved from a study of blood T cell repertoires in COVID-19. Data came from immunoSEQ multiplex PCR; TCRdb stores just in-frame clones and leaves some out. Among fewer than 250,000 clones listed, 65% to 90% were seen once. The clonotype originates from a woman aged 45-60 years with acute COVID-19. Sequenced: PBMCs or T cells enriched from blood (not recorded which).

Here the CDR3 DNA reads TGTGCCAGCAGCTTGACAGGGGATTACTCCGAGCAGTACTTC. Its protein product is CASSLTGDYSEQYF. The chain uses TRBV7-9 and TRBJ2-7; 8 nucleotides align to TRBD1. The J segment lost 6 bases and the V segment lost 3 bases, leaving 7 bases of the junction unmatched. CDR1 SEHNR and CDR2 FQNEAQ come from the germline V gene (reference sequence). The CDR3 consists of 14 residues.